A single sample gave rise to the 23 T cell receptor beta chains below, sequenced in a study of Ad26.COV2.S vaccination and SARS-CoV-2 variants (TCRdb year 2021). The treatment or condition label corresponds to: 15 to 20 received Ad26.COV2.S at low or high dose, single or two shots; several received placebo; per-sample allocation not given. For vaccine and placebo recipients, repertoires were sequenced using samples collected on day 63 after the first injection. The library was produced with the immunoSEQ multiplex PCR assay. The table was pulled from immuneACCESS by TCRdb, which kept in-frame rearrangements only. Such tables lose some clones; where checked, under half of the loss comes from unresolved V genes, and the rest has no known cause. A total of around 300,000 clones appear in this sample, roughly nine tenths of them only once. 6.4% of the sample rests with the top ten. Sequencing used peripheral blood, obtained in a trial of Ad26.COV2.S vaccine versus placebo. The receptors stem from a person between 18 and 59 years old who received the Ad26.COV2.S COVID-19 vaccine or a placebo.

The chain carries TRBV4-3 and TRBJ1-1; D gene ambiguous. The CDR3 consists of 14 residues. V was cut by 1 base and J by 4 bases, with 10 bases left in between. The V gene's germline CDR1 is LGHNA and CDR2 YSLEER. In DNA form, the CDR3 reads TGCGCCAGCAGCCAAGTCCCAGTGGCCACTGAAGCTTTCTTT. This gives the protein CASSQVPVATEAFF.

The rearrangement joins TRBV10-3 to TRBJ2-2; 9 bases map to TRBD2. Germline V gene sequence: CDR1 ENHRY, CDR2 SYGVKD. Trimming took 0 bases from V and 6 from J; bases not matched to a gene: 2. This CDR3 is 15 amino acids long. Here the CDR3 reads CAISESIAGAGELFF. In DNA, the CDR3 is TGTGCCATCAGTGAGTCCATAGCGGGGGCCGGGGAGCTGTTTTTT.

The J gene is TRBJ1-2, the V gene TRBV6-1, with D unresolved. The ends were cut back, 0 bases at V and 8 bases at J, with 10 bases in the middle. This CDR3 contains 13 residues. The germline CDR1 and CDR2 sequences are MNHNS and SASEGT. Here the CDR3 reads CASSEAAQVGYTF. The CDR3 DNA is TGTGCCAGCAGTGAAGCGGCTCAGGTCGGCTACACCTTC.

The CDR3: CASTTGGAYHETQYF. For the CDR3, the DNA is TGTGCCAGCACCACAGGGGGCGCCTATCATGAGACCCAGTACTTC. V and J are TRBV5-4 and TRBJ2-5; 9 positions match TRBD1. The V gene's germline CDR1 is SGHNT and CDR2 YYREEE (reference sequence). The CDR3 is 15 amino acids. The junction had 11 bases not matched to a gene; V was cut back by 6 bases and J by 5 bases. Using reference TRBV5-4 and TRBJ2-5 for the parts outside the CDR3, the full variable domain is ETGVTQSPTHLIKTRGQQVTLRCSSQSGHNTVSWYQQALGQGPQFIFQYYREEENGRGNFPPRFSGLQFPNYSSELNVNALELDDSALYLCASTTGGAYHETQYFGPGTRLLVL.

The chain employs TRBV7-2 and TRBJ1-6, with D tentatively TRBD1 (5 bases). CDR1 is SGHTA and CDR2 is FQGNSA in the germline V gene. The ends were cut back, 1 base at V and 9 bases at J, with 13 bases in the middle. This CDR3 is 15 amino acids long. The CDR3 nucleotides are TGTGCCAGCAGCTTAGACCGGGGGAAGAGTTCACCCCTCCACTTT. It specifies CASSLDRGKSSPLHF.

This chain joins TRBV28 and TRBJ2-1, with TRBD2 as a possible D gene (6 bases). V shed 6 bases and J shed 7 bases, with 19 bases lying between them. The CDR3 has 15 residues. Germline CDR1 MDHEN, CDR2 SYDVKM. CDR3 in DNA: TGTGCCAGCAGCACCGGCGGGTTACTAGCAAATGAGCAGTTCTTC. Its protein product is CASSTGGLLANEQFF.

The chain joins TRBV6-2 or TRBV6-3 to TRBJ2-7, with D perhaps TRBD1 (6 bases). Germline V CDR1 and CDR2: MNHEY, SVGEGT. This CDR3 region has 14 residues. Between the trimmed V and J ends, which lost 4 bases and 1 base, there was a span of 11 bases. CDR3 DNA sequence: TGTGCCAGCAGTTTTTTTCAGGGGTCCTACGAGCAGTACTTC. It codes for CASSFFQGSYEQYF.

The J gene is TRBJ1-5, the V gene TRBV28; 8 positions match TRBD1. Germline V gene sequence: CDR1 MDHEN, CDR2 SYDVKM. V lost 6 bases and J lost 5; bases outside the gene matches: 3. This CDR3 is built from 13 residues. The CDR3 reads CASRTGADQPQHF. DNA of the CDR3: TGTGCCAGCAGGACAGGGGCTGATCAGCCCCAGCATTTT. The full variable domain, with the rest looked up from reference TRBV28 and TRBJ1-5, is DVKVTQSSRYLVKRTGEKVFLECVQDMDHENMFWYRQDPGLGLRLIYFSYDVKMKEKGDIPEGYSVSREKKERFSLILESASTNQTSMYLCASRTGADQPQHFGDGTRLSIL.

Regarding this clone: The sample holds other DNA sequences that translate to the same CDR3. V and J are TRBV6-2 or TRBV6-3 and TRBJ2-3; no reliable D call. There are 11 residues in the CDR3. V lost 5 bases, J lost 1 base, and 1 base lay in between. CDR1 and CDR2 from the germline V gene are MNHEY and SVGEGT. CDR3 DNA sequence: TGTGCCAGCAGTCGCACAGATACGCAGTATTTT. Translating gives CASSRTDTQYF.

The CDR3 sequence is CASSPSGMVYEQYF. The CDR3, as DNA: TGTGCCAGCAGCCCCAGCGGGATGGTCTACGAGCAGTACTTC. This chain links TRBV7-2 with TRBJ2-7, with TRBD2 identical over 7 bases. The V and J ends lost 5 bases and 3 bases, in that order; junction bases with no gene match: 7. The CDR3 runs 14 residues. In germline, CDR1 is SGHTA, CDR2 FQGNSA.

The rearrangement uses TRBV2 and TRBJ2-3; D is perhaps TRBD2 (6 bases). The germline CDR1 and CDR2 sequences are SNHLY and FYNNEI. This CDR3 region has 14 residues. V dropped 11 bases and J dropped 1 base, with 16 bases sitting between them. The CDR3 spells CAVTVAGRTDTQYF. In nucleotides, the CDR3 is TGTGCCGTCACCGTGGCGGGACGCACAGATACGCAGTATTTT.

This chain joins TRBV5-6 and TRBJ1-1; D is perhaps TRBD1 (6 bases). The length of the CDR3 is 16 residues. V dropped 4 bases and J dropped 0 bases, with 16 bases sitting between them. Germline V gene lookup returns CDR1 SGHDT and CDR2 YYEEEE. This chain's CDR3 is CASSIIPTGMNTEAFF. DNA of the CDR3: TGTGCCAGCAGCATCATCCCGACAGGAATGAACACTGAAGCTTTCTTT.

The chain recombines TRBV30 with TRBJ1-6, with unresolved D. The CDR3 is 14 amino acids. In germline, CDR1 is GTSNPN, CDR2 SVGIG (reference sequence). Trimming took off 0 bases at V and 8 bases at J, with 11 bases between the two ends. This CDR3 reads CAWSVLGGDSPLHF. For the CDR3, the DNA is TGTGCCTGGAGTGTACTGGGCGGGGATTCACCCCTCCACTTT.

This chain links TRBV10-3 with TRBJ1-2, with D possibly TRBD1 on 6 matching bases. This CDR3 has 13 residues. The ends were cut back, 3 bases at V and 9 bases at J, with 14 bases in the middle. From germline, CDR1 is ENHRY and CDR2 SYGVKD. CDR3 nucleotides: TGTGCCATCAGTGATCCGGAGGGGGGCAGCTACACCTTC. This sequence encodes CAISDPEGGSYTF.

This rearrangement joins TRBV6-5 to TRBJ1-1; possible D gene TRBD1, 6 bases. Trimming pared 6 bases from V and 2 bases from J, leaving 16 bases between. Germline CDR1 reads MNHEY; CDR2 reads SVGAGI. The length of the CDR3 is 15 residues. Here the CDR3 reads CASRADSVSNTEAFF. In nucleotides, the CDR3 is TGTGCCAGCAGGGCGGACAGCGTTAGTAACACTGAAGCTTTCTTT.

This rearrangement joins TRBV13 to TRBJ2-1; 7 bases fit TRBD2. V trimming: 1 base; J trimming: 7 bases; junction bases outside the gene matches: 7. The CDR3 contains 15 residues. Germline CDR1 reads PRHDT; CDR2 reads FYEKMQ (reference sequence). CDR3 bases: TGTGCCAGCAGCTTAGCGGCGGGAGCGAGGAATGAGCAGTTCTTC. Residues: CASSLAAGARNEQFF.

This clone was recorded only once. The genes are TRBV30 and TRBJ1-3, with D perhaps matching TRBD1 (5 bases). The CDR3 is 13 amino acids. Trimming took 5 bases from V and 2 from J, leaving 10 bases between them. Germline V lookup: CDR1 GTSNPN, CDR2 SVGIG (reference sequence). The CDR3 reads CAWEGGAGNTIYF. Here the CDR3 DNA reads TGTGCCTGGGAGGGAGGGGCTGGAAACACCATATATTTT.

The chain combines TRBV5-1 with TRBJ1-1, with no clear D. The V end was cut by 5 bases, the J end by 5 bases, with 16 bases between. Germline V gene lookup returns CDR1 SGHRS and CDR2 YFSETQ. CDR3 length equals 14 residues. CDR3 nucleotide sequence: TGCGCCAGCAGTAGGGAGAACCTGGGGACTGAAGCTTTCTTT. This codes for CASSRENLGTEAFF. The entire variable domain, with the rest obtained from reference TRBV5-1 and TRBJ1-1, is as follows: KAGVTQTPRYLIKTRGQQVTLSCSPISGHRSVSWYQQTPGQGLQFLFEYFSETQRNKGNFPGRFSGRQFSNSRSEMNVSTLELGDSALYLCASSRENLGTEAFFGQGTRLTVV.

The chain joins TRBV3-1 (or the pseudogene TRBV3-2) to TRBJ1-5; D is ambiguous. Trimming took off 3 bases at V and 4 bases at J, with 7 bases between the two ends. Germline V gives CDR1 LGHDT, CDR2 YNNKEL (reference sequence). This CDR3 has 13 amino acids. The chain's CDR3 is CASSHKGNQPQHF. As DNA, the CDR3 is TGTGCCAGCAGCCACAAGGGAAATCAGCCCCAGCATTTT.

For the CDR3, the DNA is TGTGCCTGGAGTCGTAAAAGGGGGTTTGAAGAGACCCAGTACTTC. Protein: CAWSRKRGFEETQYF. This chain joins TRBV30 and TRBJ2-5, with TRBD1 as a possible D gene (6 bases). The CDR3 has 15 residues. Germline values: CDR1 GTSNPN, CDR2 SVGIG (reference sequence). Trimming stripped 2 bases from V and 3 bases from J, with 16 bases between. The complete variable domain, with remaining parts taken from reference TRBV30 and TRBJ2-5, reads SQTIHQWPATLVQPVGSPLSLECTVEGTSNPNLYWYRQAAGRGLQLLFYSVGIGQISSEVPQNLSASRPQDRQFILSSKKLLLSDSGFYLCAWSRKRGFEETQYFGPGTRLLVL.

This clone appeared many times. This chain links TRBV2 with TRBJ2-3, with D perhaps TRBD1 or TRBD2 (5 bases each). Germline CDR1 reads SNHLY; CDR2 reads FYNNEI. Trimming pared 5 bases from V and 0 bases from J, leaving 12 bases between. The CDR3 loop spans 15 amino acids. CDR3 amino acids: CASSPGTASTDTQYF. Written as DNA, the CDR3 is TGTGCCAGCAGTCCCGGGACCGCTAGCACAGATACGCAGTATTTT.

This sequence joins TRBV19 and TRBJ2-2; possibly TRBD2 for D (5 bases). There are 15 residues in the CDR3. V gave up 6 bases and J gave up 3 bases, with 14 bases separating them. CDR1 and CDR2 (germline): LNHDA, SQIVND (reference sequence). In nucleotides, the CDR3 is TGTGCCAGTAGCGCGGGCGGGCGGCACACCGGGGAGCTGTTTTTT. Residues: CASSAGGRHTGELFF.

This sequence joins TRBV18 and TRBJ1-2; TRBD1 is a possible D gene (5 bases). This CDR3 is built from 14 residues. The germline V gene encodes CDR1 KGHSH and CDR2 LQKENI. Trimming pared 2 bases from V and 2 bases from J, leaving 9 bases between. Here the CDR3 DNA reads TGTGCCAGCTCACCAGATAACAGGAACTATGGCTACACCTTC. It translates to CASSPDNRNYGYTF.